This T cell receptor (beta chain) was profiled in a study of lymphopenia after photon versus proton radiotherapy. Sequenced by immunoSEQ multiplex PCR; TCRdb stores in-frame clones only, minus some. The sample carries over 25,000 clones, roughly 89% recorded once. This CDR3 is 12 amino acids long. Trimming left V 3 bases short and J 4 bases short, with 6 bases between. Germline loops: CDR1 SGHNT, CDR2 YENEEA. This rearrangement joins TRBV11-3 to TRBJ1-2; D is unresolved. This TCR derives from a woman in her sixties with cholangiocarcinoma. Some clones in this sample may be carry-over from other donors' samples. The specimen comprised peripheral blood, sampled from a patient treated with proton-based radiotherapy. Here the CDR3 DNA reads TGTGCCAGCAGCTTCCACAGCTATGGCTACACCTTC. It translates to CASSFHSYGYTF. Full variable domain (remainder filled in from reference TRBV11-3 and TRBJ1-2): EAGVVQSPRYKIIEKKQPVAFWCNPISGHNTLYWYLQNLGQGPELLIRYENEEAVDDSQLPKDRFSAERLKGVDSTLKIQPAELGDSAVYLCASSFHSYGYTFGSGTRLTVV.